This entry describes one T cell receptor (beta chain). This sample was taken from a study of CD8 T cells in Susac syndrome. Sequencing of TCR beta, carried out with a high-throughput approach, was applied to CD8+ and CD4+ T cells from the blood. The multiple sclerosis controls, all treatment-naive patients, had relapsing-remitting disease that was stable or active. Random hexamers primed reverse transcription of 0.5 to 1 ug RNA. Amplification of TCR beta CDR3 used immunoSEQ multiplex PCR across 54 Vbeta and 13 Jbeta. TCRdb itself ran the immunoSEQ multiplex PCR reads through MiXCR, one entry per CDR3 protein. The sample yields tens of thousands of distinct CDR3 sequences, 93% seen once. This CDR3 has 13 amino acids. V was trimmed by 4 bases and J by 4 bases, leaving 8 bases between them. The germline V gene has CDR1 MNHEY and CDR2 SVGAGI.

The TCR originated in a human donor with multiple sclerosis. Sequenced: CD8+ T cells from PBMCs. V gene TRBV6-5 combines with J gene TRBJ2-1; D is perhaps TRBD1 (5 bases). This chain's CDR3 is CASSSDSYNEQFF. The CDR3 DNA reads as TGTGCCAGCAGTTCCGACAGTTACAATGAGCAGTTCTTC.